The 30 T cell receptor beta chains below all came from one sample that was sequenced in a study of CD8 T cells in ankylosing spondylitis. In TCRdb, the 5' RACE reads were re-called with MiXCR into one record per CDR3 protein. The data show 36,000 or so distinct CDR3 sequences, around 6% seen once. The material sequenced was blood, either unsorted or a sorted T cell fraction (not recorded which). Receptors were obtained from a male donor with ankylosing spondylitis or in good health (not recorded which).

This clonotype has at least ten counts. V gene TRBV5-5 combines with J gene TRBJ2-5; no reliable D call. Germline V gene data show CDR1 as SGHKS and CDR2 as YYEKEE (reference sequence). The CDR3 spans 12 residues. Deletions cut 5 bases from V and 0 bases from J, with 5 bases between. The CDR3 sequence: CASRTNQETQYF. CDR3 DNA sequence: TGTGCCAGCAGAACGAACCAAGAGACCCAGTACTTC.

This clonotype appeared a few times. The rearrangement links TRBV20-1 to TRBJ1-5; no clear D. Germline values: CDR1 DFQATT, CDR2 SNEGSKA (reference sequence). V was clipped by 2 bases and J by 0 bases, with 5 bases between them. CDR3 length: 13 residues. This CDR3 reads CSARQDSNQPQHF. CDR3 sequence (DNA): TGCAGTGCTAGACAGGATAGCAATCAGCCCCAGCATTTT.

This clonotype was counted only a few times. The V gene is TRBV28, the J gene TRBJ2-5; D gene unclear. The V and J ends lost 4 bases and 7 bases respectively, with 4 bases between them. The CDR3 loop spans 10 amino acids. Germline V gives CDR1 MDHEN, CDR2 SYDVKM. The CDR3 sequence is CASSSGTQYF. The CDR3 DNA is TGTGCCAGCAGTTCCGGGACCCAGTACTTC.

The gene calls are TRBV2 and TRBJ1-5; D may be TRBD1 (6 bases). The V and J ends lost 6 bases and 1 base respectively, with 13 bases between them. In germline, CDR1 is SNHLY, CDR2 FYNNEI. This CDR3 comprises 15 residues. The CDR3 region is CASRAEGGSNQPQHF. The CDR3 DNA reads as TGTGCCAGCAGGGCCGAGGGGGGAAGCAATCAGCCCCAGCATTTT. The full variable domain, rest sourced from reference TRBV2 and TRBJ1-5, is EPEVTQTPSHQVTQMGQEVILRCVPISNHLYFYWYRQILGQKVEFLVSFYNNEISEKSEIFDDQFSVERPDGSNFTLKIRSTKLEDSAMYFCASRAEGGSNQPQHFGDGTRLSIL.

This clonotype came up many times. This sequence joins TRBV7-3 and TRBJ2-1; D gene uncertain. CDR3 size: 13 residues. The V end was cut by 5 bases, the J end by 8 bases, with 13 bases between. Germline assignment: CDR1 SGHTA and CDR2 FQGTGA. CDR3 nucleotide sequence: TGTGCCAGCAGCCAGACGTCCGACCATGAGCAGTTCTTC. Translation gives CASSQTSDHEQFF. Based on the CDR3 plus reference TRBV7-3 and TRBJ2-1, the full variable domain is GAGVSQTPSNKVTEKGKYVELRCDPISGHTALYWYRQSLGQGPEFLIYFQGTGAADDSGLPNDRFFAVRPEGSVSTLKIQRTERGDSAVYLCASSQTSDHEQFFGPGTRLTVL.

The table lists this clonotype with many counts. This rearrangement joins TRBV7-9 to TRBJ1-6, with a weak D call TRBD1 (6 bases). Trimming shortened V by 4 bases and J by 7 bases, and 11 bases separated the two germline ends. This CDR3 comprises 14 residues. The germline CDR1 and CDR2 sequences are SEHNR and FQNEAQ (reference sequence). The CDR3 is CASSWQGINSPLHF. Written as DNA, the CDR3 is TGTGCCAGCAGCTGGCAGGGGATCAATTCACCCCTCCACTTT.

This clonotype was seen ten or more times. This chain connects TRBV5-1 to TRBJ1-2; D unresolved. This CDR3 spans 12 amino acids. Germline V gives CDR1 SGHRS, CDR2 YFSETQ. The V end lost 4 bases, the J end lost 6 bases, and 10 bases lay between the germline ends. Written as DNA, the CDR3 is TGCGCCAGCAGCAAAACAGCGGATGGCTACACCTTC. Translating it yields CASSKTADGYTF.

This clonotype was recorded many times. The rearrangement uses TRBV29-1 and TRBJ2-7; D not resolved. The CDR3 consists of 11 residues. From germline, CDR1 is SQVTM and CDR2 ANQGSEA. With 6 bases removed from V and 3 bases from J, the gap between germline ends came to 9 bases. The CDR3 sequence: CSVRAHYEQYF. CDR3 DNA: TGCAGCGTCCGGGCCCACTACGAGCAGTACTTC.

At least ten counts were recorded for this clonotype. The V gene is TRBV5-1, the J gene TRBJ1-6; D gene ambiguous. The CDR3 length is 15 residues. Germline CDR1 reads SGHRS; CDR2 reads YFSETQ. The V and J ends lost 0 bases and 7 bases respectively, with 11 bases between them. CDR3 residues: CASSLDNIGNSPLHF. Written as DNA, the CDR3 is TGCGCCAGCAGCTTGGATAACATAGGCAATTCACCCCTCCACTTT.

This clonotype is deemed medium-sized (0.01 to 0.1%). The chain carries TRBV5-1 and TRBJ2-2; perhaps TRBD1 as D (5 bases). In germline, CDR1 is SGHRS, CDR2 YFSETQ. The CDR3 has 16 residues. V lost 0 bases and J 0 bases, leaving 9 bases between the germline ends. The chain's CDR3 is CASSLVAGTNTGELFF. CDR3 nucleotides: TGCGCCAGCAGCTTGGTCGCAGGGACGAACACCGGGGAGCTGTTTTTT.

In regard to this clonotype: Possible read error: a much larger clone is one base away. The chain recombines TRBV27 with TRBJ2-7; the match to TRBD2 covers 8 bases. CDR1 is MNHEY, CDR2 SMNVEV, per germline (reference sequence). The CDR3 has 13 residues. The CDR3 coding sequence is TGTGCCGGCAGCGCTGGGACTAGCTACGAGCAGTACTTC. The encoded protein is CAGSAGTSYEQYF.

Many counts were recorded for this clonotype. This rearrangement joins TRBV12-3 or TRBV12-4 to TRBJ1-1; D not certain. Trimming took off 6 bases at V and 4 bases at J, with 12 bases between the two ends. The CDR3 is 13 amino acids. The CDR3 DNA reads as TGTGCCAGCAGGAATAGCGGAGGCACTGAAGCTTTCTTT. Protein sequence: CASRNSGGTEAFF.

Many counts were recorded for this clonotype. The V call is TRBV19, the J call TRBJ2-4, with D maybe TRBD2 (5 bases). The germline V and J ends were trimmed by 5 bases and 0 bases, with 14 bases remaining between them. Germline V gene sequence: CDR1 LNHDA, CDR2 SQIVND (reference sequence). The CDR3 covers 16 residues. CDR3: CASSPGPGLAKNIQYF. The CDR3, as DNA: TGTGCCAGTAGTCCCGGACCGGGATTAGCCAAAAACATTCAGTACTTC.

The chain joins TRBV28 to TRBJ2-7; 9 bases are a match to TRBD1. This CDR3 contains 14 residues. Germline CDR1 MDHEN, CDR2 SYDVKM. V lost 5 bases and J lost 2; bases outside the gene matches: 4. The CDR3 DNA is TGTGCCAGCAGTACCAGACAGGGGGCCTACGAGCAGTACTTC. This gives the protein CASSTRQGAYEQYF.

The sample holds many counts of this clonotype. This chain connects TRBV4-2 to TRBJ2-7, with 9 bases that match TRBD2. The CDR3 spans 16 residues. Germline trimming cut 4 bases from V and 2 bases from J; bases unmatched to any gene: 9. CDR1 and CDR2 (germline): LGHNA, YNFKEQ. The CDR3 loop is CASSRPTSGLAYEQYF. CDR3 nucleotides: TGTGCCAGCAGCCGACCAACTAGCGGGCTCGCCTACGAGCAGTACTTC.

This clonotype was detected many times. The chain links TRBV20-1 to TRBJ1-2; D might be TRBD1 (6 bases). The germline CDR1 and CDR2 sequences are DFQATT and SNEGSKA (reference sequence). CDR3 size: 13 residues. With 6 bases removed from V and 3 bases from J, the gap between germline ends came to 14 bases. CDR3 DNA: TGCAGTGCAGAACAGGGAGTGGACTATGGCTACACCTTC. It specifies CSAEQGVDYGYTF.

This clonotype was counted ten times or more. The chain couples TRBV5-1 to TRBJ2-2, with D possibly matching TRBD1 (5 bases). V was trimmed by 0 bases and J by 0 bases, leaving 12 bases between them. This CDR3 is 17 amino acids long. Per the germline V gene, CDR1 is SGHRS and CDR2 is YFSETQ. CDR3: CASSLALRVPNTGELFF. DNA for the CDR3: TGCGCCAGCAGCTTGGCCCTCAGGGTCCCGAACACCGGGGAGCTGTTTTTT.

This clonotype has ten or more counts. V and J are TRBV7-2 and TRBJ2-1, with no clear D. CDR1 is SGHTA, CDR2 FQGNSA, per germline. This CDR3 comprises 15 residues. Trimming cost V 5 bases and J 0 bases, with 11 bases left between them. CDR3 loop: CASSLDLSSYNEQFF. The CDR3 DNA reads as TGTGCCAGCAGCCTCGACTTATCCTCCTACAATGAGCAGTTCTTC.

This clonotype has a count of ten or more. The rearrangement uses TRBV2 and TRBJ2-1; 13 positions match TRBD2. The CDR3 extends over 15 amino acids. CDR1 is SNHLY and CDR2 is FYNNEI in the germline V gene. V lost 6 bases, J lost 8 bases, and 7 bases stayed unmatched. CDR3 in amino acids: CASRATSGGGHEQFF. The CDR3 nucleotides are TGTGCCAGCAGGGCCACTAGCGGGGGGGGCCATGAGCAGTTCTTC.

This clonotype was seen at least ten times. The chain links TRBV29-1 to TRBJ2-6; D ambiguous. Trimming shortened V by 4 bases and J by 0 bases, and 16 bases separated the two germline ends. Germline CDR1 and CDR2: SQVTM and ANQGSEA. The CDR3 is 17 residues long. The CDR3, as DNA: TGCAGCGTTGTGATTACAGAAAATTACTCTGGGGCCAACGTCCTGACTTTC. It yields the protein CSVVITENYSGANVLTF.

This clonotype has a count of ten or more. This chain connects TRBV5-6 to TRBJ1-2; D not certain. The germline gives CDR1 SGHDT, CDR2 YYEEEE. The CDR3 loop spans 14 amino acids. The V end was cut by 0 bases, the J end by 4 bases, with 10 bases between. The CDR3 region has the DNA TGTGCCAGCAGCTTGGATTACGCCGCCTATGGCTACACCTTC. This sequence encodes CASSLDYAAYGYTF. The full variable domain, in which reference TRBV5-6 and TRBJ1-2 provide the parts outside the CDR3, is DAGVTQSPTHLIKTRGQQVTLRCSPKSGHDTVSWYQQALGQGPQFIFQYYEEEERQRGNFPDRFSGHQFPNYSSELNVNALLLGDSALYLCASSLDYAAYGYTFGSGTRLTVV.

This clonotype was seen repeatedly, ten times or more. The chain uses TRBV4-2 and TRBJ1-6; 7 positions match TRBD1. The CDR3 sequence is 15 residues long. Germline lookup yields CDR1 LGHNA and CDR2 YNFKEQ. The trim removed 2 bases at V and 7 bases at J, leaving 5 bases unmatched. The CDR3 sequence is CASSQNIGGNSPLHF. CDR3 sequence (DNA): TGTGCCAGCAGCCAAAATATAGGGGGCAATTCACCCCTCCACTTT.

This clonotype was observed at least ten times. The J gene is TRBJ2-3, the V gene TRBV11-2; D gene uncertain. There are 15 residues in the CDR3. With 0 bases removed from V and 0 bases from J, the gap between germline ends came to 7 bases. Germline CDR1 and CDR2: SGHAT and FQNNGV. CDR3 in amino acids: CASSLERLSTDTQYF. The CDR3 DNA reads as TGTGCCAGCAGCTTAGAAAGACTTAGCACAGATACGCAGTATTTT.

In this sample, this clonotype turned up many times. The chain employs TRBV7-2 and TRBJ2-2; 8 nucleotides agree with TRBD2. This CDR3 spans 17 amino acids. Germline V gene data show CDR1 as SGHTA and CDR2 as FQGNSA. Trimming took 4 bases from V and 0 from J; bases not matched to a gene: 7. The CDR3 coding sequence is TGTGCCAGCAGCTGGAGGAGTAGCGGGGCGAACACCGGGGAGCTGTTTTTT. Translating gives CASSWRSSGANTGELFF.

This clonotype was counted at least ten times. This chain links TRBV5-1 with TRBJ1-2; D is unclear. V was pared by 0 bases and J by 8 bases, with 14 bases between. CDR3 length equals 14 residues. The germline V gene encodes CDR1 SGHRS and CDR2 YFSETQ. The CDR3 spells CASSLDYGIWGYTF. The DNA of the CDR3 is TGCGCCAGCAGCTTGGACTACGGTATTTGGGGCTACACCTTC. Variable domain in full (rest from reference TRBV5-1 and TRBJ1-2): KAGVTQTPRYLIKTRGQQVTLSCSPISGHRSVSWYQQTPGQGLQFLFEYFSETQRNKGNFPGRFSGRQFSNSRSEMNVSTLELGDSALYLCASSLDYGIWGYTFGSGTRLTVV.

This clonotype was seen repeatedly, ten times or more. In DNA, the CDR3 is TGTGCCAGCAGTAACCGACAGGGGGTGTCCAGGAATGAGCAGTTCTTC. This gives the protein CASSNRQGVSRNEQFF. The chain joins TRBV27 to TRBJ2-1; 9 nucleotides agree with TRBD1. CDR3 length equals 16 residues. CDR1 is MNHEY, CDR2 SMNVEV, per germline (reference sequence). V shed 5 bases and J 7 bases; nucleotides not matched to a gene: 12.

This clonotype was picked up many times. The CDR3 is CASSPSPRSRGYTF. CDR3 in DNA: TGTGCCAGCAGCCCGTCTCCCCGGAGCAGAGGCTACACCTTC. J is TRBJ1-2 and V is TRBV7-3; D unclear. The germline gives CDR1 SGHTA, CDR2 FQGTGA. V was cut by 5 bases and J by 8 bases, with 18 bases left in between. The CDR3 runs 14 residues. Together with reference TRBV7-3 and TRBJ1-2, the CDR3 gives the full variable domain: GAGVSQTPSNKVTEKGKYVELRCDPISGHTALYWYRQSLGQGPEFLIYFQGTGAADDSGLPNDRFFAVRPEGSVSTLKIQRTERGDSAVYLCASSPSPRSRGYTFGSGTRLTVV.

This clonotype was seen repeatedly, ten times or more. V gene TRBV20-1 combines with J gene TRBJ2-5, with 11 bases aligning to TRBD2. The CDR3 totals 18 residues. V trimming: 5 bases; J trimming: 2 bases; junction bases outside the gene matches: 16. The V gene's germline CDR1 is DFQATT and CDR2 SNEGSKA (reference sequence). The CDR3 protein is CSAAGSSGRPTGQETQYF. In DNA, the CDR3 is TGCAGTGCTGCCGGATCTAGCGGGAGGCCTACCGGGCAAGAGACCCAGTACTTC.

This clonotype appeared a few times. The chain carries TRBV7-9 and TRBJ2-2; D gene uncertain. Trimming cost V 5 bases and J 4 bases, with 5 bases left between them. The CDR3 length is 12 residues. CDR1 SEHNR and CDR2 FQNEAQ come from the germline V gene (reference sequence). The CDR3 spells CASSIPTGELFF. For the CDR3, the DNA is TGTGCCAGCAGCATACCCACCGGGGAGCTGTTTTTT.

This clonotype was observed many times. The rearrangement joins TRBV2 to TRBJ1-2; D is uncertain. The ends were cut back, 4 bases at V and 8 bases at J, with 14 bases in the middle. The CDR3 is 13 amino acids. Germline V gene data show CDR1 as SNHLY and CDR2 as FYNNEI. In nucleotides, the CDR3 is TGTGCCAGCAGTGTACAGCTAGTAGAGGGCTACACCTTC. Protein sequence: CASSVQLVEGYTF.